This TCR beta chain was sequenced during a study of blood T cell repertoires in COVID-19. The repertoire was sequenced with immunoSEQ multiplex PCR; TCRdb's copy has only in-frame clones and lacks some. This table has over 200,000 clones, around 89% appearing once. The CDR3 has 14 residues. Trimming took off 6 bases at V and 4 bases at J, with 15 bases between the two ends. Germline CDR1 SGHVS, CDR2 FQNEAQ. The specimen was PBMCs or T cells enriched from blood (not recorded which). The gene calls are TRBV7-8 and TRBJ1-1; maybe TRBD1 (5 bases). The clonotype was recovered from a woman aged 35 to 49 with acute COVID-19. CDR3 DNA sequence: TGTGCCAGCAGTTGGGGGGAGGCGGGCACTGAAGCTTTCTTT. It translates to CASSWGEAGTEAFF. The entire variable domain, with the rest obtained from reference TRBV7-8 and TRBJ1-1, is as follows: GAGVSQSPRYKVAKRGQDVALRCDPISGHVSLFWYQQALGQGPEFLTYFQNEAQLDKSGLPSDRFFAERPEGSVSTLKIQRTQQEDSAVYLCASSWGEAGTEAFFGQGTRLTVV.